Below, 28 T cell receptor beta chains from the same sample are listed, as sequenced in a study of T cells after yellow fever vaccination (dated by TCRdb to about 2019). Receptors were amplified or captured by 5' RACE. Sequencing was performed on an Illumina HiSeq 2500. TCRdb trimmed public reads at Q25 via fastp, called clones via MiXCR and kept in-frame beta chains. Rows merge per CDR3 protein into single entries with the most common DNA and genes. Within this sample are roughly 150,000 distinct CDR3 sequences, with 6.5% to 8.5% of them counted one time only. Jointly, the top ten make up roughly 2.5% of the sample. Explained via the paper, the treatment or condition label denotes: live attenuated yellow fever vaccine strain. The starting material was CD4+ T cells sorted from PBMCs, obtained about 5 days after the first yellow fever vaccination. Every receptor here comes from a man aged 18 to 29 who received the YFV17D yellow fever vaccine.

There are a few counts of this clonotype. The chain is built from TRBV5-4 and TRBJ1-6; D not resolved. Germline V gene lookup returns CDR1 SGHNT and CDR2 YYREEE (reference sequence). V gave up 5 bases and J gave up 0 bases, with 12 bases separating them. The CDR3 is made up of 16 amino acids. CDR3 nucleotide sequence: TGTGCCAGCAGGCCTACTTCGGACTCCTATAATTCACCCCTCCACTTT. Amino acid sequence: CASRPTSDSYNSPLHF.

In its sample, this clonotype was seen many times. The chain is built from TRBV4-2 and TRBJ2-7; D ambiguous. V was pared by 0 bases and J by 5 bases, with 11 bases between. Germline assignment: CDR1 LGHNA and CDR2 YNFKEQ. The CDR3 has 14 amino acids. The DNA for the CDR3 is TGTGCCAGCAGCCAAGATCTGGGTATGGACGAGCAGTACGTC. The encoded protein is CASSQDLGMDEQYV.

This clonotype was counted at least ten times. The V call is TRBV5-1, the J call TRBJ1-5, with D maybe TRBD1 (6 bases). The CDR3 is 15 amino acids. Trimming stripped 3 bases from V and 2 bases from J, with 12 bases between. CDR1 and CDR2 (germline): SGHRS, YFSETQ. The CDR3 region has the DNA TGCGCCAGCAGCTCAGGGGATTTAGGCAATCAGCCCCAGCATTTT. This codes for CASSSGDLGNQPQHF.

The gene calls are TRBV4-1 and TRBJ2-3; D is unclear. The CDR3 is made up of 11 amino acids. Trimming took 2 bases from V and 4 from J, leaving 1 base between them. CDR1 MGHRA and CDR2 YSYEKL come from the germline V gene. For the CDR3, the DNA is TGCGCCAGCAGCCAATCAGATACGCAGTATTTT. This translates into CASSQSDTQYF.

This clonotype was seen at least ten times. The DNA for the CDR3 is TGTGCCAGCAGTCGGTATTGGGGACTAGGGCGTGTCGGGGAGCTGTTTTTT. Protein sequence: CASSRYWGLGRVGELFF. The chain carries TRBV2 and TRBJ2-2; 8 positions agree with TRBD2. V lost 5 bases and J lost 7; bases outside the gene matches: 15. The CDR3 has 17 amino acids. Germline V gene sequence: CDR1 SNHLY, CDR2 FYNNEI.

This clonotype came up many times. The chain joins TRBV7-9 to TRBJ1-1; D unresolved. Trimming cost V 6 bases and J 0 bases, with 8 bases left between them. This CDR3 contains 13 residues. Germline values: CDR1 SEHNR, CDR2 FQNEAQ (reference sequence). The CDR3 sequence: CASRFGMNTEAFF. CDR3 nucleotide sequence: TGTGCCAGCAGGTTCGGGATGAACACTGAAGCTTTCTTT.

The sample holds many counts of this clonotype. The chain is built from TRBV6-5 and TRBJ2-7, with 8 bases aligning to TRBD2. This CDR3 region has 14 residues. From germline, CDR1 is MNHEY and CDR2 SVGAGI. Trimming removed 2 bases from V and 2 bases from J; junction bases left unmatched: 2. CDR3 sequence reads: CASSYRGGTYEQYF. CDR3 nucleotides: TGTGCCAGCAGTTACCGGGGGGGAACCTACGAGCAGTACTTC.

This clonotype occurred many times. The V and J genes are TRBV7-2 and TRBJ2-2; 9 bases are a match to TRBD1. CDR1 SGHTA and CDR2 FQGNSA come from the germline V gene. V lost 6 bases and J lost 6; bases outside the gene matches: 14. The CDR3 has 17 amino acids. Here the CDR3 DNA reads TGTGCCAGCAGACTCCTACCGGGACAGGGAAACGCCGGGGAGCTGTTTTTT. Protein product: CASRLLPGQGNAGELFF.

The rearrangement links TRBV5-1 to TRBJ1-2; 7 bases map to TRBD1. CDR1 is SGHRS, CDR2 YFSETQ, per germline. V lost 4 bases and J lost 7; bases outside the gene matches: 7. This CDR3 is 13 amino acids long. The CDR3 sequence is CASSNDRAGGYTF. DNA for the CDR3: TGCGCCAGCAGCAACGACAGGGCTGGTGGCTACACCTTC.

This clonotype was counted many times. V and J are TRBV6-1 and TRBJ2-6, with 8 bases matching TRBD1. The CDR3 is 15 amino acids. Unmatched junction bases numbered 4, after V lost 7 bases and J lost 2 bases. Germline V CDR1 and CDR2: MNHNS, SASEGT. The CDR3 here is CASISTGAGANVLTF. The CDR3 region has the DNA TGTGCCAGCATATCGACAGGGGCTGGGGCCAACGTCCTGACTTTC.

This clonotype appeared many times. The chain combines TRBV4-3 with TRBJ1-6; D gene unclear. V lost 4 bases to trimming and J lost 5 bases, with 9 bases between them. This CDR3 is 14 amino acids long. CDR1 and CDR2 from the germline V gene are LGHNA and YSLEER. The CDR3 DNA reads TGCGCCAGCAGCCGCAACCTAGATAATTCACCCCTCCACTTT. Amino acids: CASSRNLDNSPLHF.

This clonotype occurred many times. This rearrangement joins TRBV7-3 to TRBJ2-1; TRBD2 aligns across 9 bases. The CDR3 runs to 18 residues. Germline V CDR1 and CDR2: SGHTA, FQGTGA. The junction had 18 bases not matched to a gene; V was cut back by 5 bases and J by 7 bases. The CDR3 nucleotides are TGTGCCAGCAGCCCTAACCCGCTTGGTAGCGGGGGCTGGAATGAGCAGTTCTTC. This translates into CASSPNPLGSGGWNEQFF. Combining the CDR3 with reference TRBV7-3 and TRBJ2-1 gives the whole variable domain GAGVSQTPSNKVTEKGKYVELRCDPISGHTALYWYRQSLGQGPEFLIYFQGTGAADDSGLPNDRFFAVRPEGSVSTLKIQRTERGDSAVYLCASSPNPLGSGGWNEQFFGPGTRLTVL.

This clonotype was detected many times. This chain connects TRBV20-1 to TRBJ1-5, with 8 bases aligning to TRBD1. The CDR3 is 14 amino acids. The germline gives CDR1 DFQATT, CDR2 SNEGSKA (reference sequence). Losses at the gene ends were 3 bases for V and 4 bases for J; bases not matched to a gene: 5. The CDR3, as DNA: TGCAGTGCTAGTTCCGGACAGGGAAATCAGCCCCAGCATTTT. It yields the protein CSASSGQGNQPQHF.

This clonotype appeared many times. This chain connects TRBV6-5 to TRBJ2-5; D is perhaps TRBD1 (5 bases). With 0 bases removed from V and 4 bases from J, the gap between germline ends came to 12 bases. CDR3 length: 15 residues. From germline, CDR1 is MNHEY and CDR2 SVGAGI. CDR3 nucleotides: TGTGCCAGCAGTTACTCCGCAGGGTGGGCAGAGACCCAGTACTTC. Translating it yields CASSYSAGWAETQYF.

This clonotype was observed many times. The chain employs TRBV5-1 and TRBJ2-3; tentative D call: TRBD2 (5 bases). This CDR3 region has 14 residues. With 3 bases removed from V and 0 bases from J, the gap between germline ends came to 8 bases. Germline assignment: CDR1 SGHRS and CDR2 YFSETQ. CDR3 loop: CASSSGSSTDTQYF. The CDR3 nucleotides read TGCGCCAGCAGCTCGGGGTCTAGCACAGATACGCAGTATTTT.

This clonotype appeared many times. This chain links TRBV6-6 with TRBJ1-2, with TRBD1 as a possible D gene (5 bases). The CDR3 covers 13 residues. Trimming stripped 1 base from V and 8 bases from J, with 11 bases between. Germline CDR1 reads MNHNY; CDR2 reads SVGAGI (reference sequence). Here the CDR3 reads CASSYWGDEGYTF. The CDR3 region has the DNA TGTGCCAGCAGTTACTGGGGGGATGAGGGCTACACCTTC.

This clonotype was seen more than once but under ten times. The J gene is TRBJ2-3, the V gene TRBV27; 8 nucleotides align to TRBD2. With 6 bases clipped from V and 2 bases from J, the junction kept 16 bases outside the gene matches. Germline CDR1 reads MNHEY; CDR2 reads SMNVEV (reference sequence). The CDR3 covers 18 residues. As DNA, the CDR3 is TGTGCCAGCAGCCCAGGGGCGGGGGCGGGGGGCCCCACAGATACGCAGTATTTT. It specifies CASSPGAGAGGPTDTQYF.

This clonotype was recorded at least ten times. The DNA of the CDR3 is TGTGCCAGCAGCCGAATCGGGGGAGACACAGATACGCAGTATTTT. Translation gives CASSRIGGDTDTQYF. The rearrangement links TRBV7-3 to TRBJ2-3; D is perhaps TRBD2 (6 bases). With 5 bases removed from V and 2 bases from J, the gap between germline ends came to 14 bases. This CDR3 has 15 amino acids. Germline CDR1 reads SGHTA; CDR2 reads FQGTGA.

This clonotype was seen more than once but under ten times. The genes are TRBV6-1 and TRBJ1-5; TRBD1 might be the D (5 bases). Looked up from germline, CDR1 is MNHNS and CDR2 is SASEGT. The CDR3 runs 15 residues. V gave up 7 bases and J gave up 4 bases, with 17 bases separating them. DNA for the CDR3: TGTGCCAGCACCCCTTGGGGGAGCCGTAATCAGCCCCAGCATTTT. Protein sequence: CASTPWGSRNQPQHF.

Ten or more counts support this clonotype. This chain joins TRBV6-1 and TRBJ2-5; possibly TRBD2 for D (6 bases). Trimming cost V 2 bases and J 3 bases, with 10 bases left between them. Germline V gene data show CDR1 as MNHNS and CDR2 as SASEGT. This CDR3 is 14 amino acids long. The DNA of the CDR3 is TGTGCCAGCAGTGAATGGAGGGCAGAAGAGACCCAGTACTTC. It codes for CASSEWRAEETQYF.

This clonotype was found many times. This chain connects TRBV28 to TRBJ2-7, with 9 bases matching TRBD1. With 4 bases clipped from V and 4 bases from J, the junction kept 2 bases outside the gene matches. This CDR3 comprises 13 residues. From germline, CDR1 is MDHEN and CDR2 SYDVKM. CDR3 region: CASSSGQGYEQYV. The CDR3 bases are TGTGCCAGCAGTTCCGGACAGGGGTACGAGCAGTACGTC.

This clonotype was observed at least ten times. The chain combines TRBV5-1 with TRBJ1-6, with no clear D. Germline CDR1 is SGHRS and CDR2 is YFSETQ. The CDR3 is 13 residues long. V lost 3 bases and J lost 8, with 9 bases in between. The CDR3 protein is CASSSEGDSPLHF. The CDR3 region has the DNA TGCGCCAGCAGCTCAGAGGGAGATTCACCCCTCCACTTT.

This clonotype has only a few counts. The chain uses TRBV5-4 and TRBJ1-6; weak D call: TRBD1 (6 bases). CDR3 length: 12 amino acids. Trimming pared 5 bases from V and 10 bases from J, leaving 10 bases between. Germline CDR1 SGHNT, CDR2 YYREEE (reference sequence). This CDR3 reads CASSRQESPLHF. In DNA form, the CDR3 reads TGTGCCAGCAGTCGACAGGAATCACCCCTCCACTTT.

This clonotype was recorded a few times. V is TRBV7-6 and J is TRBJ2-7, with 11 nucleotides matching TRBD2. Germline assignment: CDR1 SGHVS and CDR2 FNYEAQ. This CDR3 is built from 16 residues. The J segment lost 3 bases and the V segment lost 4 bases, leaving 8 bases of the junction unmatched. The CDR3 reads CASSSKLAGAHYEQYV. Written as DNA, the CDR3 is TGTGCCAGCAGCTCCAAACTAGCGGGGGCTCACTACGAGCAGTACGTC.

This clonotype appeared many times. The V call is TRBV29-1, the J call TRBJ2-7; possible D gene TRBD1, 6 bases. The CDR3 totals 13 residues. Germline V gene lookup returns CDR1 SQVTM and CDR2 ANQGSEA. The germline V and J ends were trimmed by 3 bases and 3 bases, with 12 bases remaining between them. CDR3 amino acids: CSVEPGENYEQYF. DNA for the CDR3: TGCAGCGTTGAGCCAGGGGAAAACTACGAGCAGTACTTC.

At least ten counts were recorded for this clonotype. The rearrangement uses TRBV7-2 and TRBJ2-1; D gene uncertain. Germline CDR1 SGHTA, CDR2 FQGNSA. The CDR3 covers 13 residues. V was pared by 1 base and J by 6 bases, with 7 bases between. DNA of the CDR3: TGTGCCAGCAGCTTAGGCGGCATCAATGAGCAGTTCTTC. This codes for CASSLGGINEQFF.

This clonotype has just a few counts. The gene calls are TRBV5-1 and TRBJ1-1; no definite D call. CDR3 size: 13 residues. Deletions cut 4 bases from V and 0 bases from J, with 7 bases between. Germline-derived CDR1 and CDR2 are SGHRS and YFSETQ. CDR3 DNA sequence: TGCGCCAGCAGCGTGACTATGAACACTGAAGCTTTCTTT. Residues: CASSVTMNTEAFF.

This clonotype appeared a few times. The chain has TRBV5-1 and TRBJ1-1; possibly TRBD1 for D (6 bases). This CDR3 has 14 residues. Trimming removed 2 bases at V and 4 bases at J, with 12 bases between. Germline V gene sequence: CDR1 SGHRS, CDR2 YFSETQ. The CDR3 nucleotides are TGCGCCAGCAGCTTCAGCAGGGGATCCACTGAAGCTTTCTTT. This codes for CASSFSRGSTEAFF.